What follows describes a single T cell receptor beta chain. This specimen comes from a study of shared clonotypes between healthy human individuals. The table came from immunoSEQ multiplex PCR; TCRdb's copy has only in-frame clones and leaves some out. The table has fewer than 2.5 million clones, 93% seen once. The CDR3 spans 16 residues. Germline V gene data show CDR1 as SGHTA and CDR2 as FQGNSA. V shed 0 bases and J shed 2 bases, with 14 bases lying between them. Material for sequencing was naive CD4+ T cells from PBMCs. Subset specified: CD45RA+ positively selected. The rearrangement uses TRBV7-2 and TRBJ2-7, with D perhaps matching TRBD2 (6 bases). The TCR comes from a man in his late teens or twenties in good health. Some clones in this sample may be carry-over from other donors' samples. CDR3 sequence: CASSLAGGSKAYEQYF. The DNA of the CDR3 is TGTGCCAGCAGCTTAGCGGGAGGAAGTAAGGCCTACGAGCAGTACTTC.